A single sample gave rise to the 15 T cell receptor beta chains below, sequenced in a study of T cells in Graves' hyperthyroidism and ophthalmopathy. The investigators amplified TCR beta CDR3 regions from RNA transcripts. HTBI primers were employed in a first-round RT-PCR of the TCR CDR3. TCRdb re-called the multiplex PCR reads through MiXCR, storing one row per CDR3 protein. Of hundreds of thousands of distinct CDR3 sequences in the sample, approximately 14% are singletons; the top ten hold roughly 10%. Sequencing was carried out using blood. Receptor source: a young woman with Graves' hyperthyroidism.

CDR3 bases: TGTGCCAGCTCACCGACATCCATGAACACTGAAGCTTTCTTT. Translated, it gives CASSPTSMNTEAFF. The V and J genes are TRBV18 and TRBJ1-1; D uncertain. Germline-derived CDR1 and CDR2 are KGHSH and LQKENI. The CDR3 spans 14 residues. V was clipped by 3 bases and J by 0 bases, with 8 bases between them.

This clonotype was seen once. The V call is TRBV20-1, the J call TRBJ1-3, with D maybe TRBD1 (6 bases). This CDR3 comprises 13 residues. Germline CDR1 and CDR2: DFQATT and SNEGSKA (reference sequence). The CDR3 loop reads CSLREGVGNTIYF. CDR3 DNA: TGCAGCCTCAGAGAGGGGGTTGGAAACACCATATATTTT.

The V gene is TRBV7-9, the J gene TRBJ2-2, with a tentative D call TRBD2 (6 bases). The CDR3 is 13 amino acids. Trimming took off 7 bases at V and 5 bases at J, with 11 bases between the two ends. The germline CDR1 and CDR2 sequences are SEHNR and FQNEAQ (reference sequence). CDR3 sequence reads: CASILGGTGELFF. Written as DNA, the CDR3 is TGTGCCAGCATCCTAGGAGGGACCGGGGAGCTGTTTTTT.

The rearrangement uses TRBV28 and TRBJ2-7; D may match TRBD1 or TRBD2 (5 bases each). Germline CDR1 is MDHEN and CDR2 is SYDVKM. V lost 5 bases, J lost 0 bases, and 14 bases lay in between. The CDR3 runs 15 residues. CDR3 sequence: CASSPFWGTSYEQYF. The CDR3 DNA sequence: TGTGCCAGCAGTCCTTTCTGGGGGACCTCCTACGAGCAGTACTTC.

The chain is built from TRBV6-2 or TRBV6-3 and TRBJ2-1, with TRBD2 identical over 8 bases. Germline CDR1 is MNHEY and CDR2 is SVGEGT. The CDR3 length is 13 residues. V shed 6 bases, J shed 5 bases, and the junction held 3 bases outside the gene matches. The CDR3 reads CASSRTSNNEQFF. CDR3 DNA sequence: TGTGCCAGCAGCCGGACTAGCAACAATGAGCAGTTCTTC.

This clonotype was seen many times. The V gene is TRBV11-1, the J gene TRBJ2-7; 7 bases map to TRBD1. With V trimmed by 5 bases and J by 4 bases, 11 bases remained unmatched. Germline V lookup: CDR1 SGHAT, CDR2 FQDESV (reference sequence). The CDR3 length is 15 residues. CDR3 coding DNA: TGTGCCAGCAGCCGGCAGCAGGGACAGAAATACGAGCAGTACTTC. Its protein is CASSRQQGQKYEQYF.

This clonotype was recorded at least ten times. The chain uses TRBV7-3 and TRBJ1-5, with D tentatively TRBD1 (5 bases). The CDR3 is 15 amino acids. V was pared by 1 base and J by 2 bases, with 9 bases between. Germline V gives CDR1 SGHTA, CDR2 FQGTGA. The CDR3 DNA sequence: TGTGCCAGCAGCTTAAACTCGGGGGGCAATCAGCCCCAGCATTTT. This translates into CASSLNSGGNQPQHF.

This clonotype was detected ten times or more. V is TRBV11-1 and J is TRBJ2-7; a weak D match, TRBD1 (6 bases). Looked up from germline, CDR1 is SGHAT and CDR2 is FQDESV (reference sequence). CDR3 length: 17 residues. Trimming removed 2 bases from V and 5 bases from J, with 22 bases in between. Written as DNA, the CDR3 is TGTGCCAGCAGCTTACTGGTCGTACAGGGCTTGCAGGACGAGCAGTACTTC. This gives the protein CASSLLVVQGLQDEQYF.

This clonotype was recorded many times. This chain links TRBV28 with TRBJ2-7, with 9 bases identical to TRBD1. Germline values: CDR1 MDHEN, CDR2 SYDVKM. The V and J ends lost 3 bases and 3 bases, in that order; junction bases with no gene match: 6. This CDR3 is 15 amino acids long. The CDR3 reads CASSLYRDRVYEQYF. As DNA, the CDR3 is TGTGCCAGCAGTTTGTACCGGGACAGGGTCTACGAGCAGTACTTC.

The chain joins TRBV20-1 to TRBJ2-5; no firm D call. Trimming left V 6 bases short and J 13 bases short, with 21 bases between. Germline CDR1 reads DFQATT; CDR2 reads SNEGSKA (reference sequence). This CDR3 is 12 amino acids long. The CDR3 is CSAGPLADRWYF. The CDR3 DNA reads as TGCAGTGCGGGCCCCCTGGCAGATCGCTGGTACTTC.

This clonotype showed up many times. V gene TRBV19 combines with J gene TRBJ1-5; D gene uncertain. The CDR3 has 15 residues. The V gene lost 3 bases and the J gene lost 0 bases, with 9 bases spanning the gap. Germline loops: CDR1 LNHDA, CDR2 SQIVND (reference sequence). CDR3 bases: TGTGCCAGTAGTATGTCCGCCTATAGCAATCAGCCCCAGCATTTT. This translates into CASSMSAYSNQPQHF.

This clonotype was recorded at least ten times. J is TRBJ1-5 and V is TRBV20-1, with 8 bases fitting TRBD1. The CDR3 runs 13 residues. Unmatched junction bases numbered 2, after V lost 6 bases and J lost 1 base. Germline CDR1 is DFQATT and CDR2 is SNEGSKA (reference sequence). The CDR3 reads CSANRGSNQPQHF. DNA of the CDR3: TGCAGTGCAAACAGGGGGAGCAATCAGCCCCAGCATTTT.

The table lists this clonotype with many counts. This chain joins TRBV2 and TRBJ1-2, with TRBD1 matching over 7 bases. With V trimmed by 1 base and J by 6 bases, 8 bases remained unmatched. CDR1 and CDR2 (germline): SNHLY, FYNNEI. There are 15 residues in the CDR3. CDR3 residues: CASSEVVDRPHGYTF. The CDR3 coding sequence is TGTGCCAGCAGTGAAGTGGTGGACAGGCCTCATGGCTACACCTTC. Looking up the rest from reference TRBV2 and TRBJ1-2 gives the full variable domain: EPEVTQTPSHQVTQMGQEVILRCVPISNHLYFYWYRQILGQKVEFLVSFYNNEISEKSEIFDDQFSVERPDGSNFTLKIRSTKLEDSAMYFCASSEVVDRPHGYTFGSGTRLTVV.

This clonotype was observed at least ten times. This rearrangement joins TRBV20-1 to TRBJ1-5; tentatively, D is TRBD1 (6 bases). The V end lost 6 bases, the J end lost 0 bases, and 18 bases lay between the germline ends. The germline CDR1 and CDR2 sequences are DFQATT and SNEGSKA (reference sequence). The CDR3 is 16 residues long. CDR3 coding DNA: TGCAGTGCAACCCCGCAGACAGGCAATAGCAATCAGCCCCAGCATTTT. The encoded protein is CSATPQTGNSNQPQHF.

This chain links TRBV10-2 with TRBJ1-4, with a possible D match to TRBD1 (5 bases). Trimming pared 3 bases from V and 6 bases from J, leaving 17 bases between. The V gene's germline CDR1 is WSHSY and CDR2 SAAADI. The CDR3 spans 16 residues. CDR3 amino acids: CASSDREHSADEKLFF. The CDR3 DNA sequence: TGCGCCAGCAGTGACAGGGAGCACAGCGCGGATGAAAAACTGTTTTTT.